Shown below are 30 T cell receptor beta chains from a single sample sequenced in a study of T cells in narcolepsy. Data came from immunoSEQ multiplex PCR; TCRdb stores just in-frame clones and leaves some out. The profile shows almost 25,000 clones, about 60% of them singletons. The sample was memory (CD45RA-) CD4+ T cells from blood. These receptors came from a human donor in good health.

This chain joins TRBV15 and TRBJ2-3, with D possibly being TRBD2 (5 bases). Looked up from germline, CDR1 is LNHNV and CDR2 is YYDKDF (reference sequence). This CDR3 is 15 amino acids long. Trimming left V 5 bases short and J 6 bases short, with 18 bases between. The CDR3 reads CATSAFTSPGDTQYF. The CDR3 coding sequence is TGTGCCACCAGCGCGTTTACGTCCCCGGGGGATACGCAGTATTTT.

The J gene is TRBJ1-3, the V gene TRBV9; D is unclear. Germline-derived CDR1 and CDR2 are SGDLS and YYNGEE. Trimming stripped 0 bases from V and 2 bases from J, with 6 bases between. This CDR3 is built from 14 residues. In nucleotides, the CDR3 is TGTGCCAGCAGCGTAGCGGGAGCTGGAAACACCATATATTTT. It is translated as CASSVAGAGNTIYF.

DNA of the CDR3: TGCGCCAGCGCGGGGGGAAAGCGCAATGAGCAGTTCTTC. As protein: CASAGGKRNEQFF. This sequence joins TRBV4-1 and TRBJ2-1; 8 bases fit TRBD2. In germline, CDR1 is MGHRA, CDR2 YSYEKL. The CDR3 totals 13 residues. The J segment lost 6 bases and the V segment lost 8 bases, leaving 6 bases of the junction unmatched.

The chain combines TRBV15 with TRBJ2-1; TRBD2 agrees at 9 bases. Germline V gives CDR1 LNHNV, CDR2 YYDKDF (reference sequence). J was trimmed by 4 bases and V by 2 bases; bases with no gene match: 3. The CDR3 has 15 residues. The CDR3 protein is CATSRQREDYNEQFF. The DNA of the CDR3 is TGTGCCACCAGCAGACAGCGGGAGGATTACAATGAGCAGTTCTTC.

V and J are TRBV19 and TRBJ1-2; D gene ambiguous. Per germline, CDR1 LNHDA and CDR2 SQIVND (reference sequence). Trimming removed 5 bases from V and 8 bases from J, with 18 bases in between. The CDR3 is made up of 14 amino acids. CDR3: CASSSRQAQGGYTF. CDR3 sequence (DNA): TGTGCCAGTAGTTCGAGGCAGGCCCAAGGCGGCTACACCTTC.

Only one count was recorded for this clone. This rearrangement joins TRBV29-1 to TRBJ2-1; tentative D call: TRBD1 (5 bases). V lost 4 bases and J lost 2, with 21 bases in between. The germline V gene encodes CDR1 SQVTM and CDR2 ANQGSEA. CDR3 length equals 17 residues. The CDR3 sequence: CSVAKAGSIRAYNEQFF. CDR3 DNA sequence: TGCAGCGTTGCGAAGGCAGGGTCGATTAGGGCCTACAATGAGCAGTTCTTC.

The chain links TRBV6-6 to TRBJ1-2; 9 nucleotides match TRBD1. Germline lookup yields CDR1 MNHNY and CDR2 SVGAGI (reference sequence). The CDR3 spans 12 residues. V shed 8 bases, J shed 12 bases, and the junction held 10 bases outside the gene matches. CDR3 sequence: CASGQGPVSDTF. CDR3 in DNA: TGTGCCAGCGGACAGGGGCCAGTTAGCGACACCTTC.

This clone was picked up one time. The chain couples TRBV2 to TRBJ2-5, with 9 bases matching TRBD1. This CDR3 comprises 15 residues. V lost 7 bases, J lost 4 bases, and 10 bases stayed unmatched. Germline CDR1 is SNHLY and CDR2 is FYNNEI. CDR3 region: CASNSDRGLRETQYF. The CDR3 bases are TGTGCCAGCAATTCGGACAGGGGATTACGAGAGACCCAGTACTTC.

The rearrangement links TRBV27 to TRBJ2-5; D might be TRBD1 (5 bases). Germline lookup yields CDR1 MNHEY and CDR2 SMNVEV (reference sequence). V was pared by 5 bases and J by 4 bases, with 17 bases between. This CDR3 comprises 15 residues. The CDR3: CASSLTGSGLETQYF. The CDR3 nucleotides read TGTGCCAGCAGTCTGACCGGATCAGGGTTAGAGACCCAGTACTTC.

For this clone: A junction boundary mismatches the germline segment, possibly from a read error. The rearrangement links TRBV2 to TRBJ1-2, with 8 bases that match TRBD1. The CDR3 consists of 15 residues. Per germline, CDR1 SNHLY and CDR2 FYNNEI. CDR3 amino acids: CASTGTGHNLGGYTF. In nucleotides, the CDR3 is TGTGCTAGCACCGGGACAGGCCATAATTTGGGTGGCTACACCTTC. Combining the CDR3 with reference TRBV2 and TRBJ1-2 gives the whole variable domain EPEVTQTPSHQVTQMGQEVILRCVPISNHLYFYWYRQILGQKVEFLVSFYNNEISEKSEIFDDQFSVERPDGSNFTLKIRSTKLEDSAMYFCASTGTGHNLGGYTFGSGTRLTVV.

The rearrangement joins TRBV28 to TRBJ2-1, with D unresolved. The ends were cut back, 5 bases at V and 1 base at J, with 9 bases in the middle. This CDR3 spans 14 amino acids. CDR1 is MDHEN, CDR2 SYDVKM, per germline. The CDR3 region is CASSDWVSYNEQFF. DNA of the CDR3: TGTGCCAGCAGTGATTGGGTTTCCTACAATGAGCAGTTCTTC.

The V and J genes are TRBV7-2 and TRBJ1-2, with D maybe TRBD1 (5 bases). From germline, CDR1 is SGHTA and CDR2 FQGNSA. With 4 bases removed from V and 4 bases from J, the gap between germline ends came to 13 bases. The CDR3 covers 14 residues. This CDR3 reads CASSSPGGSYGYTF. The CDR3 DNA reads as TGTGCCAGCAGCTCCCCGGGGGGGAGCTATGGCTACACCTTC.

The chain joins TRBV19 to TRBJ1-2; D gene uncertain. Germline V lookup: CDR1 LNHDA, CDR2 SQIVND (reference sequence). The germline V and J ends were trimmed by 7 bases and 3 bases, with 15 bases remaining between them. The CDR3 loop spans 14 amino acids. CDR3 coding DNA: TGTGCCAGTACCGTTCGGGGTTCTGACTATGGCTACACCTTC. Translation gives CASTVRGSDYGYTF. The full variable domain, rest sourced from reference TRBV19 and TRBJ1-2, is DGGITQSPKYLFRKEGQNVTLSCEQNLNHDAMYWYRQDPGQGLRLIYYSQIVNDFQKGDIAEGYSVSREKKESFPLTVTSAQKNPTAFYLCASTVRGSDYGYTFGSGTRLTVV.

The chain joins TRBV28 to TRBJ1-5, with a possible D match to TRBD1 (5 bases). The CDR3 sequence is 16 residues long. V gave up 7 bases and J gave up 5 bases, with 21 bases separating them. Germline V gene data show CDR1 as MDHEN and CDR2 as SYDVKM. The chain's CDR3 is CASTTNRILGHQPQHF. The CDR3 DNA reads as TGTGCCAGCACCACAAACCGAATTTTGGGGCATCAGCCCCAGCATTTT.

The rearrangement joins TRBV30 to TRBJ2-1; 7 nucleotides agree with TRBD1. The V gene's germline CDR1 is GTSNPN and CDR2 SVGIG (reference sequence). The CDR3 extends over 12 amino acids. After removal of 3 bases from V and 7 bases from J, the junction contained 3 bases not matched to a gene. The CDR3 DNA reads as TGTGCCTGGAGGACCAGGGGGAATGAGCAGTTCTTC. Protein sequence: CAWRTRGNEQFF.

Here the CDR3 DNA reads TGTGCCAGCAGCTCGACGGAAATTCTCACAGATACGCAGTATTTT. Translating it yields CASSSTEILTDTQYF. The chain is built from TRBV7-2 and TRBJ2-3, with unresolved D. The CDR3 runs 15 residues. Trimming cost V 4 bases and J 2 bases, with 13 bases left between them. Per germline, CDR1 SGHTA and CDR2 FQGNSA.

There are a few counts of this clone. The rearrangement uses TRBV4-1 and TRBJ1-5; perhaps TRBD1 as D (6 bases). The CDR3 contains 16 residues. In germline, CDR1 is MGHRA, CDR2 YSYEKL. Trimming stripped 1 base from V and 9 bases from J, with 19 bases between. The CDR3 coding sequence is TGCGCCAGCAGCCAAGGTCATTCACAGGGAGAACGGCCCCAGCATTTT. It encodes CASSQGHSQGERPQHF.

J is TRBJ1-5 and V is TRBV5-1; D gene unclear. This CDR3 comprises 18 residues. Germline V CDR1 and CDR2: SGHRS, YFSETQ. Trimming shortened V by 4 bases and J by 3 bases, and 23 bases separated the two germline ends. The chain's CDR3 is CASSPVLRTQVPNQPQHF. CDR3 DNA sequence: TGCGCCAGCAGCCCCGTTTTGCGTACCCAGGTACCCAATCAGCCCCAGCATTTT.

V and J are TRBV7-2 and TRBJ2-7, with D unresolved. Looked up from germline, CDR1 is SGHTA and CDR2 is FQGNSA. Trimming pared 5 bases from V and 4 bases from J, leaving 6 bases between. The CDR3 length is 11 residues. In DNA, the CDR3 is TGTGCCAGCAGCCAAAAATACGAGCAGTACTTC. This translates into CASSQKYEQYF.

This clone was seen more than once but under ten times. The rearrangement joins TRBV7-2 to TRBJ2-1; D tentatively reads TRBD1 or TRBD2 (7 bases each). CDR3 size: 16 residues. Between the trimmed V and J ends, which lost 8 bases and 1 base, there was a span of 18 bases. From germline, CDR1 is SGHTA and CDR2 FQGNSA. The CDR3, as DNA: TGTGCCAGCGCCCAGGGGGGGATTCCATCCTACAATGAGCAGTTCTTC. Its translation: CASAQGGIPSYNEQFF.

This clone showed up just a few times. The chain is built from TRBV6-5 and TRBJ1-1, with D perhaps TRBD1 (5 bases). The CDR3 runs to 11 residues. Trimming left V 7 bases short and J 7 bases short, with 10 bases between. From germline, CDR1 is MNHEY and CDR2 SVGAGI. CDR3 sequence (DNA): TGTGCCAGCAAGGGACTGATTGAAGCTTTCTTT. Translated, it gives CASKGLIEAFF.

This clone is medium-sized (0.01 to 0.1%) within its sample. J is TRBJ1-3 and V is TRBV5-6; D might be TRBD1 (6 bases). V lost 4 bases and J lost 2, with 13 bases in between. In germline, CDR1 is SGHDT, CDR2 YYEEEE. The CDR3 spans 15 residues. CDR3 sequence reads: CASSPGAGAGNTIYF. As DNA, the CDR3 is TGTGCCAGCAGCCCAGGGGCAGGAGCTGGAAACACCATATATTTT.

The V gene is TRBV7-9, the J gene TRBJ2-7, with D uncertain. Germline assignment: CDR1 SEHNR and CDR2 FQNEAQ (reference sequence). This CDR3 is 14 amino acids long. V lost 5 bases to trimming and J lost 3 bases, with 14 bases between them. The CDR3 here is CASSLDLKRYEQYF. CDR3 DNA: TGTGCCAGCAGCCTGGACCTCAAACGCTACGAGCAGTACTTC.

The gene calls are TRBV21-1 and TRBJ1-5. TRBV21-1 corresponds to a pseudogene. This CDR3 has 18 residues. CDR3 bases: TGTGCCAGCAGCAGTCAGGAGGGGACCGGGGTTCGCAATCAGCCCCAGCATTTT. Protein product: CASSSQEGTGVRNQPQHF.

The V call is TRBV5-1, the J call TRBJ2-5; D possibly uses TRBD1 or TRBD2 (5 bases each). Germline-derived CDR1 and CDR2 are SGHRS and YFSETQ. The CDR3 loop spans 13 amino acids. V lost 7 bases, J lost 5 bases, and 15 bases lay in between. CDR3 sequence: CASRGTSRETQYF. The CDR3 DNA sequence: TGCGCCAGCCGAGGGACCAGCCGGGAGACCCAGTACTTC.

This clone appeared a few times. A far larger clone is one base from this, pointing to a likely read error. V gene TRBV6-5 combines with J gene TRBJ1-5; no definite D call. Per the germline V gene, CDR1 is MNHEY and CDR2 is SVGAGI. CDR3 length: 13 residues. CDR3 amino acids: CSSSYSGDQPQHF. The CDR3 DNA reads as TGTTCCAGCAGTTACTCCGGGGATCAGCCCCAGCATTTT.

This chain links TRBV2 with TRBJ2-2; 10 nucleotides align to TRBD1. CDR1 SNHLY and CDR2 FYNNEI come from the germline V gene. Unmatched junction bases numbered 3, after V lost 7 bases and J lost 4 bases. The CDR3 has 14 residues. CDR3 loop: CASMGTGATGELFF. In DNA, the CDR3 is TGTGCCAGCATGGGGACAGGGGCCACCGGGGAGCTGTTTTTT.

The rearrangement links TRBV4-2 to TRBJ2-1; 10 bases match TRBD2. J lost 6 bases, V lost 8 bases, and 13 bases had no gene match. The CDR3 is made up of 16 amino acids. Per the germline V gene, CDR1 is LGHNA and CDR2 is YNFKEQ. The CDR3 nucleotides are TGTGCCAGCGGACGAAAGCGGGGGGGCGTTGGCAATGAGCAGTTCTTC. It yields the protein CASGRKRGGVGNEQFF.

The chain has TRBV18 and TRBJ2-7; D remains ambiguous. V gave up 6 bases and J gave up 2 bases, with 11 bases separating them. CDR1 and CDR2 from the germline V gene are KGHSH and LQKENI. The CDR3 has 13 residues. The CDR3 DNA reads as TGTGCCAGCTCTCGATCGAGCGCCTACGAGCAGTACTTC. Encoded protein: CASSRSSAYEQYF.

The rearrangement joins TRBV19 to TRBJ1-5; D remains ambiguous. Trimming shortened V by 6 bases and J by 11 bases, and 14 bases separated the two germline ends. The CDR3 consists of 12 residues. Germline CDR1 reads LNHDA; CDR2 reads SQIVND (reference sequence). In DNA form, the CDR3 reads TGTGCCAGTAGCTCTATACCGGGAGCCCAGCATTTT. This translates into CASSSIPGAQHF.